This T cell receptor beta chain is from a study of blood T cell repertoires in COVID-19. Study details: Acute and convalescent COVID-19 specimens originated in the United States, Italy and Spain. From T cells, B-cell-depleted T cells, or PBMCs came the material, which was cDNA or gDNA.

The V gene's germline CDR1 is LNHNV and CDR2 YYDKDF (reference sequence). This CDR3 contains 17 residues. V shed 8 bases, J shed 7 bases, and the junction held 17 bases outside the gene matches. Per the authors' pipeline: Researchers report that nucleated cell counts were estimated from reference gene primer amplification. Clones were read by immunoSEQ multiplex PCR, and TCRdb kept only the in-frame ones, dropping some. V, J and clone size derive from that table, while D and trimming were established from the DNA sequence. Altogether some 30,000 clones are present, roughly nine tenths being singletons, with the ten largest covering approximately 16%.

Material for sequencing was peripheral blood. This rearrangement joins TRBV15 to TRBJ2-1, with 10 bases lining up with TRBD2. The receptor was isolated from a human donor with active COVID-19. The donor label of this sample is uncertain. CDR3 sequence: CATDSRSIAGGKNEQFF. Here the CDR3 DNA reads TGTGCCACCGACTCTAGATCGATAGCGGGGGGAAAGAATGAGCAGTTCTTC.